This paragraph covers one T cell receptor beta chain sequence. The CDR3 extends over 15 amino acids. Trimming at V came to 6 bases and at J to 7 bases, leaving 5 bases not matched to a gene. From germline, CDR1 is MNHEY and CDR2 SVGAGI. The authors' processing: Amplification with reference gene primers provided the estimates of nucleated cell counts. The data were produced by immunoSEQ multiplex PCR, yet TCRdb's version contains in-frame clones alone and is incomplete. V and J calls plus clone size are reproduced from that table; the DNA served to infer D and trimming. The repertoire holds 150,000 or so clones, with 91% as singletons. This entry comes from a study of blood T cell repertoires in COVID-19. Study information: Sites across the United States, Italy and Spain contributed samples from acute and convalescent COVID-19. PBMCs, B-cell-depleted T cells, or T cells provided the cDNA or gDNA that made up the material.

V is TRBV6-5 and J is TRBJ1-6; 11 bases map to TRBD1. This clonotype was obtained from a man aged 45-65 years with acute or convalescent COVID-19. Sample: peripheral blood. DNA for the CDR3: TGTGCCAGCAGGACCGGGACAGGGGGAAATTCACCCCTCCACTTT. Translation gives CASRTGTGGNSPLHF.